The 20 T cell receptor beta chains below come from one sample, sequenced in a study of OX40 agonist ivuxolimab in advanced cancers. The assay was immunoSEQ multiplex PCR, and TCRdb's table has in-frame clones only and misses some. The repertoire includes about 49,000 clones, approximately 75% of them detected once, and 2% to 3% sits in the top ten. The sequencing here drew on CD4+ or CD8+ T cells sorted from blood, taken in a trial of the OX40 agonist ivuxolimab. These receptors were collected from an adult with an advanced solid tumor such as melanoma, head and neck, liver or kidney cancer.

This clone appeared a few times. The chain is built from TRBV7-2 and TRBJ2-3, with D tentatively TRBD2 (7 bases). From germline, CDR1 is SGHTA and CDR2 FQGNSA. The CDR3 loop spans 16 amino acids. Trimming removed 5 bases at V and 2 bases at J, with 17 bases between. CDR3: CASSLQPGGLTDTQYF. The CDR3 DNA reads as TGTGCCAGCAGCCTCCAGCCGGGGGGCCTCACAGATACGCAGTATTTT.

The rearrangement joins TRBV27 to TRBJ2-7; D might be TRBD1 (5 bases). Germline V gene sequence: CDR1 MNHEY, CDR2 SMNVEV (reference sequence). V was clipped by 0 bases and J by 4 bases, with 13 bases between them. The CDR3 runs 15 residues. The CDR3, as DNA: TGTGCCAGCAGTTTATCGTTCAGGGTCGGTTACGAGCAGTACTTC. Its translation: CASSLSFRVGYEQYF.

V gene TRBV28 combines with J gene TRBJ1-1; weak D call: TRBD1 (6 bases). With 3 bases removed from V and 0 bases from J, the gap between germline ends came to 11 bases. The CDR3 has 15 residues. Germline CDR1 reads MDHEN; CDR2 reads SYDVKM. The CDR3 sequence is CASSFIQGLNTEAFF. The CDR3 DNA sequence: TGTGCCAGCAGTTTTATCCAGGGGTTGAACACTGAAGCTTTCTTT.

The chain links TRBV5-5 to TRBJ2-3; D unclear. Germline values: CDR1 SGHKS, CDR2 YYEKEE (reference sequence). V was cut by 4 bases and J by 0 bases, with 12 bases left in between. The CDR3 totals 15 residues. CDR3 residues: CASSLVVLSTDTQYF. The CDR3 region has the DNA TGTGCCAGCAGCCTGGTGGTCCTTAGCACAGATACGCAGTATTTT.

This clone was seen a few times. This rearrangement joins TRBV6-6 to TRBJ1-2, with 8 bases lining up with TRBD1. The V segment lost 10 bases and the J segment 8 bases; nucleotides outside the gene matches: 12. This CDR3 region has 13 residues. Germline-derived CDR1 and CDR2 are MNHNY and SVGAGI (reference sequence). Written as DNA, the CDR3 is TGTGCCAAATCCTTAGGACAGGGAAAGGGCTACACCTTC. Its translation: CAKSLGQGKGYTF.

This chain joins TRBV5-6 and TRBJ1-2; TRBD1 matches at 7 bases. The CDR3 length is 14 residues. The junction had 1 base not matched to a gene; V was cut back by 0 bases and J by 2 bases. Germline V lookup: CDR1 SGHDT, CDR2 YYEEEE. The DNA of the CDR3 is TGTGCCAGCAGCTTGGCGGGACAGAACTATGGCTACACCTTC. Its translation: CASSLAGQNYGYTF.

V gene TRBV30 combines with J gene TRBJ2-3; D is uncertain. The CDR3 loop spans 13 amino acids. V lost 3 bases, J lost 5 bases, and 12 bases lay in between. The germline CDR1 and CDR2 sequences are GTSNPN and SVGIG (reference sequence). CDR3: CAWSPLKIDTQYF. CDR3 DNA sequence: TGTGCCTGGAGCCCACTCAAAATAGATACGCAGTATTTT.

J is TRBJ1-5 and V is TRBV6-1, with TRBD1 matching over 7 bases. Germline CDR1 MNHNS, CDR2 SASEGT. The CDR3 runs 12 residues. V was pared by 10 bases and J by 4 bases, with 4 bases of the junction left unmatched. In DNA, the CDR3 is TGTGCCACAAAGACAGGGAATCAGCCCCAGCATTTT. Protein product: CATKTGNQPQHF.

This chain uses TRBV28 with TRBJ1-6, with D hard to call. The CDR3 contains 12 residues. Trimming shortened V by 3 bases and J by 8 bases, and 5 bases separated the two germline ends. CDR1 is MDHEN and CDR2 is SYDVKM in the germline V gene. The CDR3 sequence is CASSFIDSPLHF. CDR3 DNA sequence: TGTGCCAGCAGTTTTATCGATTCACCCCTCCACTTT.

This chain connects TRBV7-2 to TRBJ2-3; D is uncertain. Germline CDR1 reads SGHTA; CDR2 reads FQGNSA. Between the trimmed V and J ends, which lost 2 bases and 4 bases, there was a span of 10 bases. The CDR3 totals 14 residues. The CDR3 protein is CASSLTHSSDTQYF. CDR3 in DNA: TGTGCCAGCAGCTTAACACACTCGTCAGATACGCAGTATTTT. Full variable domain (outside the CDR3, taken from reference TRBV7-2 and TRBJ2-3): GAGVSQSPSNKVTEKGKDVELRCDPISGHTALYWYRQSLGQGLEFLIYFQGNSAPDKSGLPSDRFSAERTGGSVSTLTIQRTQQEDSAVYLCASSLTHSSDTQYFGPGTRLTVL.

This clone was recorded a few times. The CDR3 region has the DNA TGTGCCAGCAGCACGACAGGGGGTACTTACGAGCAGTACTTC. This sequence encodes CASSTTGGTYEQYF. J is TRBJ2-7 and V is TRBV7-9, with 9 bases identical to TRBD1. The CDR3 is 14 residues long. In germline, CDR1 is SEHNR, CDR2 FQNEAQ (reference sequence). V gave up 5 bases and J gave up 4 bases; unmatched junction bases: 6.

The chain uses TRBV27 and TRBJ2-1; 10 bases are a match to TRBD2. Trimming removed 7 bases from V and 9 bases from J; junction bases left unmatched: 12. Germline V lookup: CDR1 MNHEY, CDR2 SMNVEV (reference sequence). The CDR3 covers 15 residues. The CDR3 sequence: CASNPGLAGVGEQFF. The CDR3 region has the DNA TGTGCCAGCAACCCTGGGCTAGCGGGAGTAGGTGAGCAGTTCTTC.

This clone has just a few counts. V usage is TRBV19 and J usage is TRBJ1-3; D is ambiguous. Trimming cost V 3 bases and J 0 bases, with 6 bases left between them. The V gene's germline CDR1 is LNHDA and CDR2 SQIVND (reference sequence). The CDR3 is 14 residues long. The CDR3 DNA reads TGTGCCAGTAGTATGGGTCTCTCTGGAAACACCATATATTTT. Its translation: CASSMGLSGNTIYF.

The V call is TRBV21-1, the J call TRBJ2-7; TRBD2, the D gene given by the table, was not confirmed from the DNA. TRBV21-1 is designated a pseudogene. The CDR3 is made up of 16 amino acids. The CDR3 spells CASHGGGLAGYYEQYF. The CDR3 nucleotides read TGTGCCAGCCATGGCGGGGGACTAGCGGGATACTACGAGCAGTACTTC.

V is TRBV27 and J is TRBJ1-6; the match to TRBD1 covers 8 bases. With 7 bases clipped from V and 6 bases from J, the junction kept 8 bases outside the gene matches. The V gene's germline CDR1 is MNHEY and CDR2 SMNVEV (reference sequence). The CDR3 is made up of 15 amino acids. The CDR3 DNA sequence: TGTGCCAGCAACATCAACAGGGGGGGTAATTCACCCCTCCACTTT. Its protein product is CASNINRGGNSPLHF.

The chain combines TRBV7-3 with TRBJ1-4; D uncertain. CDR1 is SGHTA and CDR2 is FQGTGA in the germline V gene. The CDR3 runs 15 residues. Trimming cost V 2 bases and J 7 bases, with 14 bases left between them. The CDR3 nucleotides read TGTGCCAGCAGCTTAGATGGCAGGACGGCTGAAAAACTGTTTTTT. Translation: CASSLDGRTAEKLFF.

The V and J genes are TRBV28 and TRBJ2-3, with 12 bases fitting TRBD2. The CDR3 runs to 16 residues. The J segment lost 1 base and the V segment lost 10 bases, leaving 9 bases of the junction unmatched. Germline lookup yields CDR1 MDHEN and CDR2 SYDVKM. The CDR3 coding sequence is TGTGCCACGCGGGCTAGCGGGGGGGGGCGCACAGATACGCAGTATTTT. Its protein is CATRASGGGRTDTQYF.

This clone appeared a few times. The chain links TRBV9 to TRBJ2-5; 7 positions match TRBD2. Germline V CDR1 and CDR2: SGDLS, YYNGEE. V dropped 0 bases and J dropped 5; count of bases not matched to a gene: 10. The CDR3 runs to 16 residues. This CDR3 is CASSVGVATAGETQYF. DNA for the CDR3: TGTGCCAGCAGCGTAGGGGTGGCGACAGCGGGGGAGACCCAGTACTTC. The variable domain in full, completed from reference TRBV9 and TRBJ2-5, reads DSGVTQTPKHLITATGQRVTLRCSPRSGDLSVYWYQQSLDQGLQFLIQYYNGEERAKGNILERFSAQQFPDLHSELNLSSLELGDSALYFCASSVGVATAGETQYFGPGTRLLVL.

The rearrangement joins TRBV6-5 to TRBJ1-1; 10 nucleotides align to TRBD1. V lost 6 bases and J lost 0; bases outside the gene matches: 4. The CDR3 covers 15 residues. CDR1 is MNHEY and CDR2 is SVGAGI in the germline V gene. CDR3 sequence: CASRRDRGLNTEAFF. In DNA, the CDR3 is TGTGCCAGCAGACGGGACAGGGGTCTGAACACTGAAGCTTTCTTT.

This chain joins TRBV6-5 and TRBJ2-7, with 7 nucleotides matching TRBD2. V lost 7 bases to trimming and J lost 2 bases; unmatched junction nucleotides: 11. Per germline, CDR1 MNHEY and CDR2 SVGAGI. This CDR3 comprises 15 residues. The CDR3, as DNA: TGTGCCAGCACCACCACTCCGGGGACTACCTACGAGCAGTACTTC. This translates into CASTTTPGTTYEQYF.